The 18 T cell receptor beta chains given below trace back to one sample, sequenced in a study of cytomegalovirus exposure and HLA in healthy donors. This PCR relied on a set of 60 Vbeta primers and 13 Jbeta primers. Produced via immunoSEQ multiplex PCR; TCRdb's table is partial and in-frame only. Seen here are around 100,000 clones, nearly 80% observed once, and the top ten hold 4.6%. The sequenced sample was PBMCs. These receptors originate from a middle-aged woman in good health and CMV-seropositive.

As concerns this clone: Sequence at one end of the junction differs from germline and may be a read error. The chain's CDR3 is CSSSLAGGEQFF. The CDR3, as DNA: TGTTCCAGCAGCTTAGCTGGCGGTGAGCAGTTCTTC. The chain employs TRBV7-9 and TRBJ2-1; D not certain. Germline-derived CDR1 and CDR2 are SEHNR and FQNEAQ (reference sequence). CDR3 length: 12 residues.

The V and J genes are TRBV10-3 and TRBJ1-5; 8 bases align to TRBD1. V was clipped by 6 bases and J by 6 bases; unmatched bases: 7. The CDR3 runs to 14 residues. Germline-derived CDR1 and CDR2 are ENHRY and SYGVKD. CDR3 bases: TGTGCCATCAGGACAGGGGAAAGGGGTCAGCCCCAGCATTTT. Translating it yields CAIRTGERGQPQHF.

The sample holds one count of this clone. CDR3 loop: CASSELAGQGIKETQYF. The CDR3 bases are TGTGCCAGCAGTGAATTAGCAGGACAGGGAATAAAAGAGACCCAGTACTTC. The gene calls are TRBV25-1 and TRBJ2-5, with 8 bases identical to TRBD1. Germline-derived CDR1 and CDR2 are MGHDK and SYGVNS. The CDR3 contains 17 residues. J lost 3 bases, V lost 1 base, and 10 bases had no gene match. The complete variable domain, with remaining parts taken from reference TRBV25-1 and TRBJ2-5, reads EADIYQTPRYLVIGTGKKITLECSQTMGHDKMYWYQQDPGMELHLIHYSYGVNSTEKGDLSSESTVSRIRTEHFPLTLESARPSHTSQYLCASSELAGQGIKETQYFGPGTRLLVL.

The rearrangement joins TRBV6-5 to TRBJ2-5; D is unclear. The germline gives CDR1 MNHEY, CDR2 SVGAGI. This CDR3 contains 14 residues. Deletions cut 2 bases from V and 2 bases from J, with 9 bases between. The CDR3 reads CASSYRSTQETQYF. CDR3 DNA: TGTGCCAGCAGTTACCGGTCTACTCAAGAGACCCAGTACTTC.

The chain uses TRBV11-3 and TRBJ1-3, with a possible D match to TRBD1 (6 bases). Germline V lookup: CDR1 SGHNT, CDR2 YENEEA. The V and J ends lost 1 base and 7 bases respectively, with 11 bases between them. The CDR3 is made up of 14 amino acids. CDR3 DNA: TGTGCCAGCAGCTTAGGGGGACAAGCGAACACCATATATTTT. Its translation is CASSLGGQANTIYF.

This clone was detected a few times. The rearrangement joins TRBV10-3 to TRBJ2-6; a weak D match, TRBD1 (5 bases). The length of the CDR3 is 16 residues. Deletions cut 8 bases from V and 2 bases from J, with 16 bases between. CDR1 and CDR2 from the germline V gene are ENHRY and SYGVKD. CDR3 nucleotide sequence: TGTGCCATCTTAGACAGAGCTCTACCTGGGGCCAACGTCCTGACTTTC. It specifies CAILDRALPGANVLTF.

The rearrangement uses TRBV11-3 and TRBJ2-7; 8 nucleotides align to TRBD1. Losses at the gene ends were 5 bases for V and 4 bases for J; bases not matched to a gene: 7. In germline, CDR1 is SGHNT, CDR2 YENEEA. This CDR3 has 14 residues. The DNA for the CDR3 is TGTGCCAGCAGCCCCGGGACAGGACCTTACGAGCAGTACTTC. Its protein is CASSPGTGPYEQYF. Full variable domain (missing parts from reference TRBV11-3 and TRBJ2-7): EAGVVQSPRYKIIEKKQPVAFWCNPISGHNTLYWYLQNLGQGPELLIRYENEEAVDDSQLPKDRFSAERLKGVDSTLKIQPAELGDSAVYLCASSPGTGPYEQYFGPGTRLTVT.

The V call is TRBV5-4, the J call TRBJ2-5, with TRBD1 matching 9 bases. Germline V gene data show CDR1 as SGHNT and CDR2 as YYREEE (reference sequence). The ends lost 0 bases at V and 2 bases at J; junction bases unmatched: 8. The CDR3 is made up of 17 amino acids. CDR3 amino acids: CASSLAGHRGLQETQYF. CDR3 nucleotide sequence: TGTGCCAGCAGCTTGGCGGGACACAGGGGGCTTCAAGAGACCCAGTACTTC. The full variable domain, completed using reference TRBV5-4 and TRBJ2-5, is ETGVTQSPTHLIKTRGQQVTLRCSSQSGHNTVSWYQQALGQGPQFIFQYYREEENGRGNFPPRFSGLQFPNYSSELNVNALELDDSALYLCASSLAGHRGLQETQYFGPGTRLLVL.

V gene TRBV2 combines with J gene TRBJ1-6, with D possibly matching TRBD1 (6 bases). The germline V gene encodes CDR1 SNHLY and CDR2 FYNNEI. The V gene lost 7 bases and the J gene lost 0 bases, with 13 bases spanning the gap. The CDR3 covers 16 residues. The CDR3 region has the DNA TGTGCCAGCACCCCTAGGACAGTCTCCTATAATTCACCCCTCCACTTT. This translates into CASTPRTVSYNSPLHF. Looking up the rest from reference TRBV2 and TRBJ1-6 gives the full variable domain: EPEVTQTPSHQVTQMGQEVILRCVPISNHLYFYWYRQILGQKVEFLVSFYNNEISEKSEIFDDQFSVERPDGSNFTLKIRSTKLEDSAMYFCASTPRTVSYNSPLHFGNGTRLTVT.

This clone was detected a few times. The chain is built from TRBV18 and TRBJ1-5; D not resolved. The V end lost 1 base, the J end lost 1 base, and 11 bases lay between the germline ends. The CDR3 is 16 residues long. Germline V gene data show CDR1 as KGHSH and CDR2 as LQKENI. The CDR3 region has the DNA TGTGCCAGCTCACCACGGGGAGGTATGAGCAATCAGCCCCAGCATTTT. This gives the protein CASSPRGGMSNQPQHF.

Here the CDR3 reads CASLQQGRPSEQYF. As DNA, the CDR3 is TGTGCCAGCCTACAACAGGGCAGGCCCTCCGAGCAGTACTTC. The chain combines TRBV28 with TRBJ2-7; TRBD1 might be the D (6 bases). Trimming took off 8 bases at V and 6 bases at J, with 20 bases between the two ends. Germline V gene data show CDR1 as MDHEN and CDR2 as SYDVKM. CDR3 length equals 14 residues.

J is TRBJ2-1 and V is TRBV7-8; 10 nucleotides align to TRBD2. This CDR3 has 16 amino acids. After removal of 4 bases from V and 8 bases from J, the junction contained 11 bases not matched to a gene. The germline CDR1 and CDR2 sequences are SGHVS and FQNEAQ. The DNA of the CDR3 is TGTGCCAGCAGCTCTTCAAGCGGGAGGGCCGTCTATGAGCAGTTCTTC. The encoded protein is CASSSSSGRAVYEQFF. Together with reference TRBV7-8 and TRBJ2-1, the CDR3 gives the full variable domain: GAGVSQSPRYKVAKRGQDVALRCDPISGHVSLFWYQQALGQGPEFLTYFQNEAQLDKSGLPSDRFFAERPEGSVSTLKIQRTQQEDSAVYLCASSSSSGRAVYEQFFGPGTRLTVL.

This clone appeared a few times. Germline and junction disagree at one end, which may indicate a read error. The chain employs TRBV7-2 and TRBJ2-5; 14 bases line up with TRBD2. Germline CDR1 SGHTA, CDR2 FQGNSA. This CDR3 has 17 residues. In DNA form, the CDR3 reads TGTGCCAGCAGATTAGGACTAGCGGGGGGCCAGGGGGAGACCCAGTACTTC. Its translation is CASRLGLAGGQGETQYF.

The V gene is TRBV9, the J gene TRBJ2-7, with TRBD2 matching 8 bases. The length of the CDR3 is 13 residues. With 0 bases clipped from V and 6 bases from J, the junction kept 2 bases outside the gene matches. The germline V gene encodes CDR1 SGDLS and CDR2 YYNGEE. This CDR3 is CASSVVAGSEQYF. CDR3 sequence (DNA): TGTGCCAGCAGCGTAGTAGCGGGGTCCGAGCAGTACTTC.

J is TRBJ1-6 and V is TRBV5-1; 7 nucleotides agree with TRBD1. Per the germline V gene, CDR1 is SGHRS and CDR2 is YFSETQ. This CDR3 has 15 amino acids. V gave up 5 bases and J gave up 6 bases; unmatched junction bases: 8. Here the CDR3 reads CASSSNRDSNSPLHF. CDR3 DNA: TGCGCCAGCAGTTCCAACCGGGACAGTAATTCACCCCTCCACTTT. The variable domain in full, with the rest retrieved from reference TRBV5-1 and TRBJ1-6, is KAGVTQTPRYLIKTRGQQVTLSCSPISGHRSVSWYQQTPGQGLQFLFEYFSETQRNKGNFPGRFSGRQFSNSRSEMNVSTLELGDSALYLCASSSNRDSNSPLHFGNGTRLTVT.

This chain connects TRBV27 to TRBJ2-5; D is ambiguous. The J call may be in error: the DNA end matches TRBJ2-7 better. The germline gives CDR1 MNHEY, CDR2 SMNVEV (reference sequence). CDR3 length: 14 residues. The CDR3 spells CASSWAGNSYEQYF. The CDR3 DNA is TGTGCCAGCAGTTGGGCAGGAAACTCCTACGAGCAGTACTTC.

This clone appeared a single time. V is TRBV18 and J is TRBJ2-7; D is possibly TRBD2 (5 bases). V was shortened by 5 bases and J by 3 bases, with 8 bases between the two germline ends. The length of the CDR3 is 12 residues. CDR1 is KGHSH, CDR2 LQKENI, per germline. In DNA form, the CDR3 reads TGTGCCAGCTCATCCGGGAACTACGAGCAGTACTTC. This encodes CASSSGNYEQYF.

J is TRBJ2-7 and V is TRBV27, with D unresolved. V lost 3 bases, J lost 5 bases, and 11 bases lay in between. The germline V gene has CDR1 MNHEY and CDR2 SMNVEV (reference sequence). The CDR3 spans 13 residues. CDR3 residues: CASSFTAYNEQYF. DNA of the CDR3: TGTGCCAGCAGTTTTACCGCCTATAACGAGCAGTACTTC.